Below, 8 T cell receptor beta chains from the same sample are listed, as sequenced in a study of T-cell memory formation after mild COVID-19. TCRdb re-derived calls from the 5' RACE reads in MiXCR, one entry per CDR3 protein. The sample gives some 40,000 distinct CDR3 sequences, about a tenth of which show up once; roughly 10% is in the top ten. Sequenced material: PBMCs or a T cell subset sorted from them (not recorded which). These receptors originate from an adult woman who had mild COVID-19 (a few samples of this study predate the infection). Cell type and time point are not known.

The chain combines TRBV20-1 with TRBJ2-3, with no clear D. CDR1 and CDR2 (germline): DFQATT, SNEGSKA (reference sequence). The CDR3 contains 13 residues. Deletions cut 0 bases from V and 0 bases from J, with 4 bases between. The CDR3 protein is CSAREDSTDTQYF. CDR3 coding DNA: TGCAGTGCTAGAGAGGACAGCACAGATACGCAGTATTTT.

This clonotype has ten or more counts. The gene calls are TRBV7-2 and TRBJ1-1; maybe TRBD1 (6 bases). V gave up 0 bases and J gave up 4 bases, with 9 bases separating them. The CDR3 covers 14 residues. Germline CDR1 SGHTA, CDR2 FQGNSA. The CDR3 nucleotides are TGTGCCAGCAGCTTAGCTGTGACAGGCACTGAAGCTTTCTTT. It translates to CASSLAVTGTEAFF.

In this sample, this clonotype turned up a few times. The V gene is TRBV6-5, the J gene TRBJ1-1, with D perhaps TRBD1 (6 bases). Germline V gene data show CDR1 as MNHEY and CDR2 as SVGAGI. The CDR3 totals 16 residues. Trimming took off 5 bases at V and 4 bases at J, with 20 bases between the two ends. The CDR3 DNA follows: TGTGCCAGCAGTACGATAGGGGGGAAGAGGGTCACTGAAGCTTTCTTT. Its translation: CASSTIGGKRVTEAFF.

This clonotype was seen many times. The chain has TRBV3-1 and TRBJ2-3; D possibly corresponds to TRBD2 (6 bases). The CDR3 extends over 16 amino acids. Germline CDR1 and CDR2: LGHDT and YNNKEL (reference sequence). V was pared by 1 base and J by 0 bases, with 11 bases between. The CDR3 DNA reads as TGTGCCAGCAGCCAAGTTAGTGGACTAAGCACAGATACGCAGTATTTT. Encoded protein: CASSQVSGLSTDTQYF.

A few counts support this clonotype. The gene calls are TRBV10-3 and TRBJ2-5, with no clear D. The CDR3 covers 13 residues. The germline CDR1 and CDR2 sequences are ENHRY and SYGVKD. The ends were cut back, 5 bases at V and 3 bases at J, with 10 bases in the middle. The CDR3 reads CAISHGGEETQYF. The CDR3 coding sequence is TGTGCCATCAGTCACGGTGGAGAAGAGACCCAGTACTTC.

A few counts support this clonotype. Written as DNA, the CDR3 is TGTGCCAGCAGTGAGGTTCCCCACGGGGAGCTGTTTTTT. Its protein product is CASSEVPHGELFF. The chain uses TRBV25-1 and TRBJ2-2; no clear D gene. The CDR3 spans 13 residues. With 3 bases removed from V and 7 bases from J, the gap between germline ends came to 9 bases. The germline CDR1 and CDR2 sequences are MGHDK and SYGVNS.

This clonotype was observed many times. The chain couples TRBV7-9 to TRBJ2-2, with D tentatively TRBD2 (7 bases). The CDR3 consists of 15 residues. The V end was cut by 9 bases, the J end by 5 bases, with 19 bases between. From germline, CDR1 is SEHNR and CDR2 FQNEAQ (reference sequence). The CDR3 DNA reads as TGTGCCAGAACGGGGGCTAGCGGACGTACCGGGGAGCTGTTTTTT. Translating it yields CARTGASGRTGELFF. The full variable domain, rest sourced from reference TRBV7-9 and TRBJ2-2, is DTGVSQNPRHKITKRGQNVTFRCDPISEHNRLYWYRQTLGQGPEFLTYFQNEAQLEKSRLLSDRFSAERPKGSFSTLEIQRTEQGDSAMYLCARTGASGRTGELFFGEGSRLTVL.

The sample holds many counts of this clonotype. J is TRBJ1-1 and V is TRBV20-1; D not resolved. In germline, CDR1 is DFQATT, CDR2 SNEGSKA (reference sequence). There are 13 residues in the CDR3. V was trimmed by 5 bases and J by 1 base, leaving 11 bases between them. CDR3 nucleotide sequence: TGCAGTGCTCGACACCAGCCGAACACTGAAGCTTTCTTT. Its translation is CSARHQPNTEAFF.